Below, 22 T cell receptor beta chains from the same sample are listed, as sequenced in a study of blood T cells in healthy people across ages (dated by TCRdb to between 2015 and 2017). Library preparation employed 5' RACE. Sequencing instrument: Illumina HiSeq 2500. A second roughly 7 to 12 cycle PCR used a sample-barcoded 5' primer and a J-beta primer mix. TCRdb reran the public reads through fastp at Q25 and MiXCR, keeping productive beta chains. Each entry merges the rows of one CDR3 protein and shows their most common DNA and genes. The sample includes about 1.8 million distinct CDR3 sequences, with about 49% observed a single time. The ten largest clonotypes hold about 2.1% of the sample. The sequenced sample consisted of blood. The source of these receptors is a woman in her 40s in good health.

The sample holds a few counts of this clonotype. CDR3 coding DNA: TGCAGTGCTTCCCGACTGGAACCTACAGATACGCAGTATTTT. Translated: CSASRLEPTDTQYF. The chain uses TRBV20-1 and TRBJ2-3; D is undetermined. The CDR3 sequence is 14 residues long. Germline V gene data show CDR1 as DFQATT and CDR2 as SNEGSKA (reference sequence). The germline V and J ends were trimmed by 5 bases and 3 bases, with 15 bases remaining between them.

In this sample, this clonotype turned up a few times. The rearrangement uses TRBV7-2 and TRBJ2-5, with 11 nucleotides matching TRBD2. Germline trimming cut 4 bases from V and 4 bases from J; bases unmatched to any gene: 8. The CDR3 extends over 16 amino acids. Germline V gene sequence: CDR1 SGHTA, CDR2 FQGNSA. The CDR3 sequence: CASSSSGLAGGETQYF. The DNA of the CDR3 is TGTGCCAGCAGCTCTAGTGGGCTAGCGGGGGGAGAGACCCAGTACTTC.

The genes are TRBV6-2 or TRBV6-3 and TRBJ2-4, with 9 nucleotides matching TRBD2. Germline-derived CDR1 and CDR2 are MNHEY and SVGEGT. This CDR3 is 14 amino acids long. J was trimmed by 9 bases and V by 4 bases; bases with no gene match: 7. The CDR3 here is CASSSQRGAAIQYF. DNA of the CDR3: TGTGCCAGCAGTTCCCAGCGGGGGGCGGCCATTCAGTACTTC.

CDR3 residues: CASSAYRDGNSPLHF. The CDR3 bases are TGTGCCAGCAGTGCCTACCGGGACGGTAATTCACCCCTCCACTTT. The chain joins TRBV27 to TRBJ1-6, with a tentative D call TRBD1 (5 bases). The CDR3 sequence is 15 residues long. From germline, CDR1 is MNHEY and CDR2 SMNVEV (reference sequence). Trimming cost V 5 bases and J 6 bases, with 14 bases left between them.

This sequence joins TRBV4-3 and TRBJ1-5, with D unresolved. The V and J ends lost 6 bases and 2 bases respectively, with 14 bases between them. CDR1 is LGHNA, CDR2 YSLEER, per germline. The CDR3 totals 15 residues. The CDR3: CASSQTRYGNQPQHF. CDR3 DNA sequence: TGCGCCAGCAGTCAGACGCGGTACGGCAATCAGCCCCAGCATTTT.

This clonotype is classed as medium-sized. V usage is TRBV7-9 and J usage is TRBJ2-5; 14 bases map to TRBD2. J gave up 4 bases and V 3 bases, and 7 bases lay outside the gene matches. There are 17 residues in the CDR3. The germline gives CDR1 SEHNR, CDR2 FQNEAQ (reference sequence). This CDR3 is CASSFAGTSGGGETQYF. CDR3 nucleotides: TGTGCCAGCAGCTTCGCCGGGACTAGCGGGGGAGGAGAGACCCAGTACTTC.

This clonotype occurred a few times. This chain uses TRBV6-5 with TRBJ2-4; no clear D. CDR1 MNHEY and CDR2 SVGAGI come from the germline V gene. This CDR3 region has 15 residues. Trimming stripped 2 bases from V and 7 bases from J, with 15 bases between. CDR3 residues: CASSYRPLVGNIQYF. CDR3 in DNA: TGTGCCAGCAGTTACCGTCCCTTAGTTGGGAACATTCAGTACTTC.

The sample holds a few counts of this clonotype. The V gene is TRBV18, the J gene TRBJ2-7; D is ambiguous. The J call may be faulty, since TRBJ2-5 better matches the DNA end. The CDR3 is 13 residues long. The germline gives CDR1 KGHSH, CDR2 LQKENI. The CDR3 sequence: CASSPPVFETQYF. CDR3 sequence (DNA): TGTGCCAGCTCACCACCGGTTTTTGAGACCCAGTACTTC.

This clonotype was seen just once. The rearrangement uses TRBV5-1 and TRBJ2-3, with 8 bases fitting TRBD2. Germline lookup yields CDR1 SGHRS and CDR2 YFSETQ. With 4 bases clipped from V and 0 bases from J, the junction kept 13 bases outside the gene matches. The CDR3 consists of 18 residues. The CDR3 loop is CASSPTPGAGGSTDTQYF. CDR3 DNA sequence: TGCGCCAGCAGCCCAACCCCGGGGGCGGGGGGAAGCACAGATACGCAGTATTTT.

This clonotype was seen only a few times. This rearrangement joins TRBV12-3 or TRBV12-4 to TRBJ2-5, with 8 nucleotides matching TRBD1. This CDR3 contains 14 residues. Germline trimming cut 5 bases from V and 6 bases from J; bases unmatched to any gene: 8. The CDR3 loop is CASSARQGLQTQYF. CDR3 DNA sequence: TGTGCCAGCAGTGCCCGACAGGGGCTGCAGACCCAGTACTTC.

This clonotype appeared a single time. The J gene is TRBJ2-4, the V gene TRBV6-5, with 8 bases matching TRBD1. Gene TRBJ2-7 matches the end of the DNA better, so the J call may be wrong. CDR3 length: 15 amino acids. Per germline, CDR1 MNHEY and CDR2 SVGAGI. In DNA form, the CDR3 reads TGTGCCAGCAGCTTTGACAGGGGAAATCTCTACGAGCAGTACTTC. Its translation is CASSFDRGNLYEQYF.

V is TRBV7-2 and J is TRBJ2-4; TRBD2 aligns across 11 bases. The last part of the DNA fits TRBJ2-7 better; the J call may be wrong. The CDR3 loop spans 17 amino acids. CDR1 and CDR2 (germline): SGHTA, FQGNSA. This CDR3 reads CASSFPRSSGGAFEQYF. The CDR3 region has the DNA TGTGCCAGCAGCTTCCCTCGGAGTAGCGGGGGGGCCTTCGAGCAGTACTTC.

Concerning this clonotype: The junction shows a germline mismatch at one end, possibly a read error. The chain carries TRBV7-9 and TRBJ2-7, with no clear D. The germline V gene encodes CDR1 SEHNR and CDR2 FQNEAQ (reference sequence). The CDR3 loop spans 16 amino acids. The CDR3 spells CTSSRNSLSFSYEQYF. CDR3 bases: TGTACCAGCAGCCGAAACAGTCTTTCCTTCTCCTACGAGCAGTACTTC.

This sequence joins TRBV20-1 and TRBJ2-3, with TRBD2 as a possible D gene (6 bases). The germline gives CDR1 DFQATT, CDR2 SNEGSKA (reference sequence). The V and J ends lost 6 bases and 4 bases respectively, with 20 bases between them. This CDR3 has 15 residues. CDR3: CSAIDPGGAADTQYF. The CDR3 coding sequence is TGCAGTGCCATAGATCCTGGCGGGGCAGCAGATACGCAGTATTTT.

This clonotype was observed a handful of times. V usage is TRBV5-1 and J usage is TRBJ2-7; 13 bases agree with TRBD2. CDR3 length: 17 residues. With 3 bases clipped from V and 7 bases from J, the junction kept 13 bases outside the gene matches. From germline, CDR1 is SGHRS and CDR2 YFSETQ. The CDR3 bases are TGCGCCAGCAGCTCGTCACCGGGACTAGCGGGGAGAAGGGAGCAGTACTTC. Amino acids: CASSSSPGLAGRREQYF.

The V and J genes are TRBV3-1 and TRBJ2-3; 8 bases agree with TRBD2. The CDR3 runs 16 residues. Germline CDR1 LGHDT, CDR2 YNNKEL (reference sequence). Unmatched junction bases numbered 4, after V lost 0 bases and J lost 2 bases. CDR3 DNA sequence: TGTGCCAGCAGCCAAGATACGGGGGGGGCCACAGATACGCAGTATTTT. It yields the protein CASSQDTGGATDTQYF.

This clonotype was observed a few times. The V gene is TRBV28, the J gene TRBJ2-7; TRBD1 matches 10 bases. Unmatched junction bases numbered 6, after V lost 6 bases and J lost 1 base. From germline, CDR1 is MDHEN and CDR2 SYDVKM. CDR3 length: 15 residues. The CDR3 is CASRLGQGLSYEQYF. As DNA, the CDR3 is TGTGCCAGCAGGTTGGGACAGGGGCTTTCCTACGAGCAGTACTTC.

The genes are TRBV7-9 and TRBJ2-3; 7 bases match TRBD2. The germline V gene encodes CDR1 SEHNR and CDR2 FQNEAQ (reference sequence). With 5 bases clipped from V and 4 bases from J, the junction kept 6 bases outside the gene matches. CDR3 length: 14 residues. For the CDR3, the DNA is TGTGCCAGCAGCCCCGTGGGGGGGTCAGATACGCAGTATTTT. It translates to CASSPVGGSDTQYF.

This clonotype was counted only a few times. The V gene is TRBV4-3, the J gene TRBJ2-1, with 8 positions matching TRBD1. This CDR3 comprises 16 residues. Germline loops: CDR1 LGHNA, CDR2 YSLEER. With 0 bases clipped from V and 5 bases from J, the junction kept 6 bases outside the gene matches. The CDR3 DNA is TGCGCCAGCAGCCAAGACCAAGGACAGGGAAACAATGAGCAGTTCTTC. Its translation is CASSQDQGQGNNEQFF.

V is TRBV5-4 and J is TRBJ1-1; D is unresolved. The V end was cut by 4 bases, the J end by 5 bases, with 12 bases between. Per germline, CDR1 SGHNT and CDR2 YYREEE (reference sequence). The CDR3 has 13 amino acids. The chain's CDR3 is CASSLTFTTEAFF. The CDR3 bases are TGTGCCAGCAGCCTAACCTTTACAACTGAAGCTTTCTTT.

The chain uses TRBV20-1 and TRBJ2-7; the D gene is possibly TRBD1 (5 bases). This CDR3 has 15 amino acids. In germline, CDR1 is DFQATT, CDR2 SNEGSKA (reference sequence). V lost 3 bases and J 3 bases, leaving 18 bases between the germline ends. The CDR3 protein is CSARLPRAQGYEQYF. The CDR3 nucleotides are TGCAGTGCTAGGTTGCCGCGAGCGCAGGGCTACGAGCAGTACTTC.

V gene TRBV7-3 combines with J gene TRBJ2-1, with 9 bases lining up with TRBD2. Germline CDR1 SGHTA, CDR2 FQGTGA. The junction had 4 bases not matched to a gene; V was cut back by 3 bases and J by 7 bases. The CDR3 runs to 14 residues. The CDR3 reads CASSFFSGGNEQFF. The CDR3 bases are TGTGCCAGCAGCTTCTTTAGCGGGGGAAATGAGCAGTTCTTC. Drawing the rest from reference TRBV7-3 and TRBJ2-1, the complete variable domain is GAGVSQTPSNKVTEKGKYVELRCDPISGHTALYWYRQSLGQGPEFLIYFQGTGAADDSGLPNDRFFAVRPEGSVSTLKIQRTERGDSAVYLCASSFFSGGNEQFFGPGTRLTVL.